The 26 T cell receptor beta chains listed next were all sequenced from one sample in a study of OX40 agonist ivuxolimab in advanced cancers. Produced via immunoSEQ multiplex PCR; TCRdb's table is partial and in-frame only. The data contain nearly 95,000 clones, 85% to 95% of them singletons. The sequences come from CD4+ or CD8+ T cells sorted from blood, collected in a trial of the OX40 agonist ivuxolimab. These receptors were collected from an adult with an advanced solid tumor such as melanoma, head and neck, liver or kidney cancer.

The DNA of the CDR3 is TGTGCCTGGAGTGAAGCGGGATCATCGCAGTATTTT. It yields the protein CAWSEAGSSQYF. This sequence joins TRBV30 and TRBJ2-3, with 7 bases aligning to TRBD2. The CDR3 extends over 12 amino acids. V dropped 1 base and J dropped 10; count of bases not matched to a gene: 5. CDR1 is GTSNPN, CDR2 SVGIG, per germline (reference sequence).

V and J are TRBV19 and TRBJ1-1; D is possibly TRBD1 (5 bases). This CDR3 has 15 residues. Germline V gene sequence: CDR1 LNHDA, CDR2 SQIVND (reference sequence). Deletions cut 5 bases from V and 5 bases from J, with 18 bases between. This CDR3 reads CASSGNRLAQTEAFF. The CDR3 nucleotides read TGTGCCAGTAGTGGAAACAGGCTGGCTCAAACTGAAGCTTTCTTT.

V gene TRBV5-4 combines with J gene TRBJ2-7; D might be TRBD1 or TRBD2, each matching 5 bases. Germline V lookup: CDR1 SGHNT, CDR2 YYREEE (reference sequence). V lost 2 bases and J 8 bases, leaving 11 bases between the germline ends. This CDR3 spans 12 amino acids. DNA for the CDR3: TGTGCCAGCAGCTTTGGGCAGGGACAGCAGTACTTC. Translation: CASSFGQGQQYF.

The genes are TRBV10-2 and TRBJ2-5, with a tentative D call TRBD1 (6 bases). The V gene lost 6 bases and the J gene lost 3 bases, with 17 bases spanning the gap. The CDR3 covers 15 residues. In germline, CDR1 is WSHSY, CDR2 SAAADI. CDR3 DNA sequence: TGCGCCAGCAGAGAATCCGGGACAACAAAAGAGACCCAGTACTTC. Amino acids: CASRESGTTKETQYF.

The chain employs TRBV13 and TRBJ1-1; tentatively, D is TRBD1 (6 bases). Germline lookup yields CDR1 PRHDT and CDR2 FYEKMQ (reference sequence). The CDR3 runs 16 residues. Trimming stripped 1 base from V and 3 bases from J, with 15 bases between. The CDR3, as DNA: TGTGCCAGCAGCTTAGACAGGGCGGGTGGGGACACTGAAGCTTTCTTT. It codes for CASSLDRAGGDTEAFF. The full variable domain, its missing parts supplied by reference TRBV13 and TRBJ1-1, is AAGVIQSPRHLIKEKRETATLKCYPIPRHDTVYWYQQGPGQDPQFLISFYEKMQSDKGSIPDRFSAQQFSDYHSELNMSSLELGDSALYFCASSLDRAGGDTEAFFGQGTRLTVV.

The rearrangement uses TRBV6-6 and TRBJ1-6; 8 nucleotides align to TRBD1. The CDR3 has 14 amino acids. Germline values: CDR1 MNHNY, CDR2 SVGAGI (reference sequence). Trimming at V came to 6 bases and at J to 8 bases, leaving 6 bases not matched to a gene. CDR3 DNA: TGTGCCAGCAGCCTAGGACAGGGTTATTCACCCCTCCACTTT. Translating gives CASSLGQGYSPLHF.

This clone appeared once. This chain uses TRBV9 with TRBJ2-1, with TRBD2 matching over 7 bases. The germline V gene encodes CDR1 SGDLS and CDR2 YYNGEE. The CDR3 contains 13 residues. The V segment lost 3 bases and the J segment 5 bases; nucleotides outside the gene matches: 2. CDR3 sequence (DNA): TGTGCCAGCAGCGCGGGGGGAGACAATGAGCAGTTCTTC. The encoded protein is CASSAGGDNEQFF.

DNA for the CDR3: TGTGCCAGCAGCTTATGGAACACTGAAGCTTTCTTT. It translates to CASSLWNTEAFF. This chain connects TRBV5-4 to TRBJ1-1; D not certain. There are 12 residues in the CDR3. Germline V gives CDR1 SGHNT, CDR2 YYREEE (reference sequence). V shed 2 bases and J shed 1 base, with 3 bases lying between them.

The V and J genes are TRBV6-1 and TRBJ2-7, with D perhaps given as TRBD1 or TRBD2 (5 bases each). V shed 1 base and J shed 2 bases, with 12 bases lying between them. The germline gives CDR1 MNHNS, CDR2 SASEGT. The length of the CDR3 is 15 residues. The CDR3 region is CASSEVGELAYEQYF. For the CDR3, the DNA is TGTGCCAGCAGTGAAGTGGGGGAGTTAGCCTACGAGCAGTACTTC.

The J gene is TRBJ2-7, the V gene TRBV5-4; D possibly corresponds to TRBD2 (5 bases). This CDR3 has 15 residues. The V end lost 4 bases, the J end lost 5 bases, and 19 bases lay between the germline ends. Germline-derived CDR1 and CDR2 are SGHNT and YYREEE (reference sequence). The CDR3 region is CASSPFSGLGDEQYF. For the CDR3, the DNA is TGTGCCAGCAGCCCTTTCTCGGGTCTCGGGGACGAGCAGTACTTC.

The chain uses TRBV2 and TRBJ1-4; a possible D gene is TRBD1 (6 bases). This CDR3 contains 15 residues. V lost 1 base and J 4 bases, leaving 10 bases between the germline ends. Germline CDR1 reads SNHLY; CDR2 reads FYNNEI. CDR3 DNA: TGTGCCAGCAGTGAAGGCAGGGGCTTTAATGAAAAACTGTTTTTT. It yields the protein CASSEGRGFNEKLFF.

The V call is TRBV14, the J call TRBJ2-2; D ambiguous. The germline gives CDR1 SGHDN, CDR2 FVKESK. With 1 base removed from V and 4 bases from J, the gap between germline ends came to 19 bases. This CDR3 has 18 amino acids. The CDR3, as DNA: TGTGCCAGCAGCCAAGGCATATGGACCGGAACGGTCACCGGGGAGCTGTTTTTT. Residues: CASSQGIWTGTVTGELFF.

This clone was observed once. The V gene is TRBV27, the J gene TRBJ2-1; D might be TRBD1 (6 bases). CDR1 is MNHEY, CDR2 SMNVEV, per germline (reference sequence). Trimming left V 8 bases short and J 8 bases short, with 19 bases between. This CDR3 has 14 residues. In DNA, the CDR3 is TGTGCCAGCGCCGAGAGGGGGTGGATCGATGAGCAGTTCTTC. Translation gives CASAERGWIDEQFF.

The V and J genes are TRBV10-2 and TRBJ1-5, with D possibly being TRBD1 (6 bases). CDR1 is WSHSY, CDR2 SAAADI, per germline. Trimming shortened V by 2 bases and J by 7 bases, and 18 bases separated the two germline ends. The CDR3 runs to 16 residues. The CDR3 spells CASSEPRGGAEQPQHF. In nucleotides, the CDR3 is TGCGCCAGCAGTGAGCCCAGAGGGGGGGCTGAGCAGCCCCAGCATTTT.

The J gene is TRBJ1-6, the V gene TRBV6-1; TRBD1 might be the D (5 bases). CDR3 length: 16 amino acids. The germline V gene encodes CDR1 MNHNS and CDR2 SASEGT. The V and J ends lost 2 bases and 0 bases respectively, with 8 bases between them. CDR3 residues: CASSEMGDSYNSPLHF. Here the CDR3 DNA reads TGTGCCAGCAGTGAAATGGGGGACTCCTATAATTCACCCCTCCACTTT.

This chain joins TRBV21-1 and TRBJ1-5; no DNA check was done on the table's D call, TRBD1. TRBV21-1 is a known pseudogene. This CDR3 has 19 residues. CDR3 in amino acids: CASSSRGQGEDYSNQPQHF. The CDR3 nucleotides are TGTGCCAGCAGCTCCAGGGGCCAGGGGGAGGATTATAGCAATCAGCCCCAGCATTTT.

The CDR3 here is CASSPSLSTGELFF. The CDR3 region has the DNA TGTGCCAGCAGCCCCTCGCTGAGCACCGGGGAGCTGTTTTTT. This chain uses TRBV7-9 with TRBJ2-2; D is uncertain. From germline, CDR1 is SEHNR and CDR2 FQNEAQ (reference sequence). This CDR3 spans 14 amino acids. Trimming took 5 bases from V and 4 from J, leaving 11 bases between them.

The chain has TRBV10-3 and TRBJ2-3; possibly TRBD1 or TRBD2 for D (6 bases each). Germline assignment: CDR1 ENHRY and CDR2 SYGVKD. This CDR3 is 15 amino acids long. The ends were cut back, 2 bases at V and 4 bases at J, with 13 bases in the middle. In DNA form, the CDR3 reads TGTGCCATCAGTGAGAGGGGGGACCCCCCAGATACGCAGTATTTT. It encodes CAISERGDPPDTQYF.

The count of this clone is one. CDR3 in amino acids: CASSAGVTEAFF. CDR3 DNA: TGTGCCAGCAGTGCGGGGGTCACTGAAGCTTTCTTT. This chain uses TRBV2 with TRBJ1-1, with D possibly TRBD1 on 5 matching bases. The CDR3 is 12 residues long. Germline V gene data show CDR1 as SNHLY and CDR2 as FYNNEI. V shed 4 bases and J shed 4 bases, with 7 bases lying between them.

The V gene is TRBV11-3, the J gene TRBJ2-7, with 7 bases identical to TRBD1. This CDR3 is 13 amino acids long. CDR1 and CDR2 (germline): SGHNT, YENEEA. Trimming took 5 bases from V and 7 from J; bases not matched to a gene: 8. The CDR3 is CASSPSTGYEQYF. The CDR3 DNA sequence: TGTGCCAGCAGCCCTTCGACAGGGTATGAGCAGTACTTC.

The gene calls are TRBV6-5 and TRBJ1-3; 7 nucleotides match TRBD1. V shed 7 bases, J shed 3 bases, and the junction held 6 bases outside the gene matches. Germline V gene lookup returns CDR1 MNHEY and CDR2 SVGAGI. This CDR3 region has 14 residues. Here the CDR3 DNA reads TGTGCCAGCACCAAGGGACAGCGTGGAAACACCATATATTTT. This sequence encodes CASTKGQRGNTIYF.

The rearrangement joins TRBV13 to TRBJ2-5, with no clear D. Germline assignment: CDR1 PRHDT and CDR2 FYEKMQ (reference sequence). The CDR3 contains 17 residues. Trimming stripped 3 bases from V and 1 base from J, with 18 bases between. CDR3 loop: CASSFGNEGRSQETQYF. The CDR3 nucleotides are TGTGCCAGCAGCTTTGGGAATGAAGGAAGGAGCCAAGAGACCCAGTACTTC.

The J gene is TRBJ2-3, the V gene TRBV5-4; weak D call: TRBD2 (5 bases). Germline V gives CDR1 SGHNT, CDR2 YYREEE (reference sequence). V was clipped by 1 base and J by 6 bases, with 12 bases between them. This CDR3 comprises 14 residues. The CDR3 loop reads CASSLSGSGDTQYF. CDR3 DNA sequence: TGTGCCAGCAGCTTGAGCGGTTCTGGGGATACGCAGTATTTT.

The count of this clone is one. The chain carries TRBV29-1 and TRBJ2-3, with D uncertain. Trimming removed 3 bases at V and 2 bases at J, with 15 bases between. Germline CDR1 SQVTM, CDR2 ANQGSEA. The CDR3 loop spans 15 amino acids. The CDR3, as DNA: TGCAGCGTTGAGCTTAGCCGGACGAACACAGATACGCAGTATTTT. Its translation is CSVELSRTNTDTQYF.

The chain carries TRBV11-2 and TRBJ2-4; tentative D call: TRBD2 (6 bases). Per the germline V gene, CDR1 is SGHAT and CDR2 is FQNNGV. V gave up 1 base and J gave up 1 base, with 17 bases separating them. This CDR3 is 18 amino acids long. This CDR3 reads CASSLVGGIGRAKNIQYF. In DNA form, the CDR3 reads TGTGCCAGCAGCTTAGTCGGCGGGATAGGTAGGGCCAAAAACATTCAGTACTTC.

The chain carries TRBV7-2 and TRBJ1-2, with no clear D. The germline CDR1 and CDR2 sequences are SGHTA and FQGNSA. This CDR3 has 13 amino acids. V was shortened by 1 base and J by 4 bases, with 7 bases between the two germline ends. The CDR3: CASSLEKGYGYTF. For the CDR3, the DNA is TGTGCCAGCAGCTTAGAAAAAGGCTATGGCTACACCTTC.